This TCR beta chain was sequenced in a study of blood T cell repertoires in COVID-19. In germline, CDR1 is KGHSH, CDR2 LQKENI. With 5 bases clipped from V and 0 bases from J, the junction kept 4 bases outside the gene matches. CDR3 length equals 15 residues. This table comes from immunoSEQ multiplex PCR, and its TCRdb copy is limited to in-frame clones, with some not included. The profile shows about 82,000 clones, approximately 80% of them singletons. The receptor was derived from a man at least 80 years old with active or convalescent COVID-19. Sequencing was performed on peripheral blood. The chain carries TRBV18 and TRBJ2-5, with 9 bases aligning to TRBD1. Here the CDR3 reads CASSTGTGYQETQYF. DNA of the CDR3: TGTGCCAGCTCAACCGGGACAGGGTACCAAGAGACCCAGTACTTC.